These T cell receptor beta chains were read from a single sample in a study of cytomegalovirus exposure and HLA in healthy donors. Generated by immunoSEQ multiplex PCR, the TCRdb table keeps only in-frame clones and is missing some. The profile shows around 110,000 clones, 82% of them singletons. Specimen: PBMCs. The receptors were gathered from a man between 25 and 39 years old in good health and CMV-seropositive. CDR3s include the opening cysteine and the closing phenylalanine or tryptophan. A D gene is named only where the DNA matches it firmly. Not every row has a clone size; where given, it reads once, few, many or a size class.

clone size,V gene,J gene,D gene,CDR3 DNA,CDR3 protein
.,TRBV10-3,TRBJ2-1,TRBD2,TGTGCCACCCTAAGACTAGCGGGATACAATGAGCAGTTCTTC,CATLRLAGYNEQFF
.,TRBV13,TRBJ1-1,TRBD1,TGTGCCAGCAGCGGCGTGGGGTTTGAAAGGGGGCGCAGGAGAGCTTTCTTT,CASSGVGFERGRRRAFF
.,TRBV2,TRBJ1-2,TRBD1,TGTGCCAGCAGTGGACAGGGAGCTAACTATGGCTACACCTTC,CASSGQGANYGYTF
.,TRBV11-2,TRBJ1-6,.,TGTGCCAGCAGCTTAGGGCCGGCGGCACCCCTCCACTTT,CASSLGPAAPLHF
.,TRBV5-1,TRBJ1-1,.,TGCGCCAGCAGCCCCCTAGTGGGGCCCAGTGGCACTGAAGCTTTCTTT,CASSPLVGPSGTEAFF
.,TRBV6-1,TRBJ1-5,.,TGTGCCAGCAGTGAGGGGAGTAATCAGCCCCAGCATTTT,CASSEGSNQPQHF
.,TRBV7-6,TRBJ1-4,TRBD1,TGTGCCAGCAGCTCGGGACAGAGGAACACTAATGAAAAACTGTTTTTT,CASSSGQRNTNEKLFF
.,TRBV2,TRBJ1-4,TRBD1,TGTGCCAGCAGGCTGAGACAGGGGGCGCGGGAAAAACTGTTTTTT,CASRLRQGAREKLFF
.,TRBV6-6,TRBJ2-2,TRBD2,TGTGCCAGCAGGGGACTAGCTAACACCGGGGAGCTGTTTTTT,CASRGLANTGELFF
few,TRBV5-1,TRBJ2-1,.,TGCGCCAGACCATTTCACTTCAGGGAATCCTACAATGAGCAGTTCTTC,CARPFHFRESYNEQFF
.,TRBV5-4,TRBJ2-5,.,TGTGCCAGCAGCTTGGAAGGTGCGGGGTCCGGGGAGACCCAGTACTTC,CASSLEGAGSGETQYF
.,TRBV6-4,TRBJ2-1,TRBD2,TGTGCCAGCAGTGAATCTAGCGGGAGTGGCAATGAGCAGTTCTTC,CASSESSGSGNEQFF
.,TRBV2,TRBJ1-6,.,TGTGCCACCAGGGAATTGAGTTCACCCCTCCACTTT,CATRELSSPLHF
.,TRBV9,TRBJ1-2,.,TGTGCCAGCAGCGTCAGGGAGGGTAATGGCTACACCTTC,CASSVREGNGYTF
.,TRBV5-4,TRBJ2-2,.,TGTGCCAGCAGCTTGGGAGGAACCGGGGAGCTGTTTTTT,CASSLGGTGELFF
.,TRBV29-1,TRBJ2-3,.,TGCAGCGTTGAAGTCGCGAGGGATACGCAGTATTTT,CSVEVARDTQYF
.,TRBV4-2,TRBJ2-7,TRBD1,TGTGCCAGCAGCCAACCTGGAGGGACAGGGGGTACCCCCTACGAGCAGTACTTC,CASSQPGGTGGTPYEQYF
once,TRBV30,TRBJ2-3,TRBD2,TGTGCCTGGGGAGGGACTAGCTATAAGGGAGATACGCAGTATTTT,CAWGGTSYKGDTQYF
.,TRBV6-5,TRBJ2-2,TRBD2,TGTGCCAGCAGTTACTTGGAAGCGGGAGGGTACGGGGAGCTGTTTTTT,CASSYLEAGGYGELFF
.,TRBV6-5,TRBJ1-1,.,TGTGCCAGCGAGTTGGCGGGATGGAACACTGAAGCTTTCTTT,CASELAGWNTEAFF
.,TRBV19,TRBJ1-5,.,TGTGCCAGTAGCACAGGGCTTCGGGGCAATCAGCCCCAGCATTTT,CASSTGLRGNQPQHF
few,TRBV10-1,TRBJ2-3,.,TGCGCCAGCAGTGAAGGGTGGAAGGGGGAAACAGATACGCAGTATTTT,CASSEGWKGETDTQYF
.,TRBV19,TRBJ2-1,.,TGTGCCAGTATGGTCGTAGGGGCTAACTACAATGAGCAGTTCTTC,CASMVVGANYNEQFF
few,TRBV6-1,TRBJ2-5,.,TGTGCCAGCAGTGAATGGGGGAGAGGGGGCCAAGAGACCCAGTACTTC,CASSEWGRGGQETQYF
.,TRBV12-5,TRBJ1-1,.,TGTGCCGCTCTCGAAGGGGGCACTGAAGCTTTCTTT,CAALEGGTEAFF
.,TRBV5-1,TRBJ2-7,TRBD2,TGCGCCAGCAGCTTGCCCGCTAGCGGGGGGTCGTACGAGCAGTACTTC,CASSLPASGGSYEQYF
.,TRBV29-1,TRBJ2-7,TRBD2,TGCAGCGTTTGGCGGGGGGGCGACGAGCAGTACTTC,CSVWRGGDEQYF
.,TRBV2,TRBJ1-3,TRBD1,TGTGCCAGCAGTGTTGTCCAGGGGGCTGGAAACACCATATATTTT,CASSVVQGAGNTIYF
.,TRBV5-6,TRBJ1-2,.,TGTGCCAGCAGCTTGACTGACTATGGCTACACCTTC,CASSLTDYGYTF
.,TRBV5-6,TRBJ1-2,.,TGTGCCAGCAGCTTAGACAGGAACTATGGCTACACCTTC,CASSLDRNYGYTF
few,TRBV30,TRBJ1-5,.,TGTGCCTGGAGTGTACGTGTCGGGCAGCCCCAGCATTTT,CAWSVRVGQPQHF
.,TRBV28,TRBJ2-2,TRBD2,TGTGCCCACGGGGTGTCCAGCGGGGAAAGTGGGGAGCTGTTTTTT,CAHGVSSGESGELFF
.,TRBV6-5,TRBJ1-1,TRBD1,TGTGCCAGCAGTTCGGGACAGGGGAACACTGAAGCTTTCTTT,CASSSGQGNTEAFF
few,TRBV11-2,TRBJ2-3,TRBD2,TGTGCCAGCAGCTTAAAGGTAGCGGGATACACAGATACGCAGTATTTT,CASSLKVAGYTDTQYF
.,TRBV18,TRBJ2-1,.,TGTGCCAGCTCACCGCTCGCGGTGGGTGGTGAGCAGTTCTTC,CASSPLAVGGEQFF
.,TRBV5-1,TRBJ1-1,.,TGCGCCAGCAGCTTGGACAGGACTGAAGCTTTCTTT,CASSLDRTEAFF
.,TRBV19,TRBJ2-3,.,TGTGCCAGTAGTATACTAGCAAGAGATACGCAGTATTTT,CASSILARDTQYF
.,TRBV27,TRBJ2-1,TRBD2,TGTGCCAGCAGTTTAAGTATGGCGGGGGTTACCCATGAGCAGTTCTTC,CASSLSMAGVTHEQFF
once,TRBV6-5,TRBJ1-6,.,TGTGCCAGCAGTTCCCCTCGGGGCTCCTATAATTCACCCCTCCACTTT,CASSSPRGSYNSPLHF